This T cell receptor beta chain was identified in a study of blood T cell repertoires in COVID-19. Overall study: Material from acute and convalescent COVID-19 was sourced from the United States, Italy and Spain. Sources were T cells, B-cell-depleted T cells, or PBMCs; the material itself was cDNA or gDNA.

This clone has just one count. Authors' data handling: Reference gene primer amplification yielded estimated nucleated cell counts. Data came from immunoSEQ multiplex PCR; TCRdb stores just in-frame clones and leaves some out. That table furnishes V, J and clone size, whereas the DNA furnished D and trimming. The profile shows fewer than 65,000 clones, over 75% of them singletons. This receptor was identified in a human donor in a cohort sampled during active COVID-19. Sequenced material: peripheral blood.

The CDR3 reads CSARRDYGYTF. Written as DNA, the CDR3 is TGCAGTGCTAGGAGAGACTATGGCTACACCTTC. The V gene is TRBV20-1, the J gene TRBJ1-2, with D uncertain. Germline V CDR1 and CDR2: DFQATT, SNEGSKA (reference sequence). CDR3 length equals 11 residues. The V and J ends lost 3 bases and 3 bases respectively, with 5 bases between them.